These 9 T cell receptor beta chains came from one sample sequenced in a study of shared clonotypes between healthy human individuals. Produced via immunoSEQ multiplex PCR; TCRdb's table is partial and in-frame only. The repertoire includes more than 850,000 clones, 70% to 80% of them detected once, and about 0.52% sits in the top ten. Sequencing was done on a sample of memory CD4+ T cells from PBMCs. Subset defined: CD45RA-negative fraction. The receptors were gathered from a man aged 18 to 30 in good health. Some clones in this sample may be carry-over from other donors' samples.

With regard to this clone: Different DNA sequences within this sample yield the same CDR3. The J gene is TRBJ2-2, the V gene TRBV9, with 12 bases matching TRBD2. Germline V gene data show CDR1 as SGDLS and CDR2 as YYNGEE. CDR3 size: 15 residues. Losses at the gene ends were 2 bases for V and 4 bases for J; bases not matched to a gene: 0. The CDR3 DNA reads as TGTGCCAGCAGCGTGACTAGCGGGAGCACCGGGGAGCTGTTTTTT. Its protein product is CASSVTSGSTGELFF.

The genes are TRBV11-1 and TRBJ2-7; tentatively, D is TRBD2 (6 bases). The V and J ends lost 2 bases and 0 bases respectively, with 11 bases between them. Germline values: CDR1 SGHAT, CDR2 FQDESV (reference sequence). This CDR3 contains 15 residues. CDR3 residues: CASSLSGSSSYEQYF. The CDR3 DNA is TGTGCCAGCAGCTTAAGCGGGTCAAGCTCCTACGAGCAGTACTTC.

The V call is TRBV7-2, the J call TRBJ2-6; D possibly corresponds to TRBD1 (6 bases). The CDR3 consists of 16 residues. V was clipped by 4 bases and J by 2 bases, with 12 bases between them. CDR1 is SGHTA, CDR2 FQGNSA, per germline. CDR3 sequence (DNA): TGTGCCAGCAGCTCCACAGGGTCCCCTGGGGCCAACGTCCTGACTTTC. Encoded protein: CASSSTGSPGANVLTF.

The chain links TRBV18 to TRBJ1-4; D may be TRBD1 (5 bases). This CDR3 has 17 amino acids. V lost 4 bases and J lost 4, with 19 bases in between. Germline V gene sequence: CDR1 KGHSH, CDR2 LQKENI. CDR3 DNA: TGTGCCAGCTCACTCAGGATAGGGACCAGCTATAATGAAAAACTGTTTTTT. It translates to CASSLRIGTSYNEKLFF.

This sequence joins TRBV7-3 and TRBJ2-1; 9 bases fit TRBD1. The CDR3 runs to 13 residues. Per germline, CDR1 SGHTA and CDR2 FQGTGA. The trim removed 5 bases at V and 10 bases at J, leaving 6 bases unmatched. CDR3 in amino acids: CASSTGGLGEQFF. The DNA of the CDR3 is TGTGCCAGCAGCACAGGGGGCCTAGGAGAGCAGTTCTTC.

This chain uses TRBV28 with TRBJ2-1, with D uncertain. Deletions cut 9 bases from V and 10 bases from J, with 16 bases between. Germline V gene lookup returns CDR1 MDHEN and CDR2 SYDVKM. The CDR3 has 12 amino acids. For the CDR3, the DNA is TGTGCCAGTTGGACGAGTCTTCGGGAGCAGTTCTTC. This codes for CASWTSLREQFF.

The CDR3 reads CASSLGVDTQYF. The DNA of the CDR3 is TGTGCCAGCAGCTTAGGGGTGGATACGCAGTATTTT. The chain combines TRBV11-1 with TRBJ2-3; unclear D gene. CDR3 length: 12 amino acids. Germline assignment: CDR1 SGHAT and CDR2 FQDESV (reference sequence). V lost 1 base and J 6 bases, leaving 5 bases between the germline ends.

This chain connects TRBV4-1 to TRBJ1-6; D remains ambiguous. The length of the CDR3 is 15 residues. Trimming took off 2 bases at V and 0 bases at J, with 5 bases between the two ends. Germline CDR1 reads MGHRA; CDR2 reads YSYEKL. CDR3 in amino acids: CASSQSNSYNSPLHF. CDR3 nucleotides: TGCGCCAGCAGCCAAAGCAACTCCTATAATTCACCCCTCCACTTT.

The V gene is TRBV6-1, the J gene TRBJ1-3; the D is unclear. Germline V gene lookup returns CDR1 MNHNS and CDR2 SASEGT. Deletions cut 8 bases from V and 4 bases from J, with 12 bases between. The CDR3 loop spans 13 amino acids. CDR3 loop: CASPPTIGNTIYF. The CDR3 bases are TGTGCCAGCCCCCCGACAATCGGAAACACCATATATTTT.